This entry is about one T cell receptor beta chain. This CDR3 comprises 15 residues. The junction had 10 bases not matched to a gene; V was cut back by 4 bases and J by 7 bases. Germline V gene data show CDR1 as SGHRS and CDR2 as YFSETQ. This sample is drawn from a study of beta chain features in type 1 diabetes. Expressed TCRB transcripts got sequenced, as all isolated RNA was reverse transcribed. Sequencing was performed with immunoSEQ multiplex PCR; in TCRdb, only in-frame clones are kept and a portion is missing. The table records about 350,000 clones, around 19% of them present only once. The source of this sequence is a woman aged 18 to 35 in good health. Material for sequencing was naive CD4+ T cells from blood. This chain joins TRBV5-1 and TRBJ1-1; 10 bases are shared with TRBD1. This CDR3 is CASSRTPGTGDEAFF. CDR3 in DNA: TGCGCCAGCAGCCGAACCCCCGGGACAGGGGATGAAGCTTTCTTT.